These 18 T cell receptor beta chains share one sample of origin, sequenced in a study of CD8+CD57+ T cells in acquired aplastic anemia. All patients picked for sequencing had shown, by flow cytometry, an expansion of CD8+CD57+ cells. TCR beta VDJ and CDR3 were profiled, and genomic DNA was the template. Using its own MiXCR run on the reads, TCRdb lists one record per CDR3 protein. This table holds 150,000 to 200,000 distinct CDR3 sequences, around 60% found once. Sequenced sample: sorted CD4+, CD8+, or CD8+CD57+ T cells (not recorded which) from PBMCs. The receptors stem from a human donor with aplastic anemia.

This clonotype was seen a handful of times. The chain links TRBV19 to TRBJ2-2; D not certain. Germline CDR1 is LNHDA and CDR2 is SQIVND (reference sequence). The germline V and J ends were trimmed by 6 bases and 1 base, with 6 bases remaining between them. The CDR3 loop spans 13 amino acids. The CDR3, as DNA: TGTGCCAGTAGCGGGCGGAACACCGGGGAGCTGTTTTTT. Translated: CASSGRNTGELFF.

A note on this clonotype: A junction end diverges from the germline sequence, so it may reflect a read error. The chain links TRBV29-1 to TRBJ1-2; D remains ambiguous. Germline CDR1 is SQVTM and CDR2 is ANQGSEA. The CDR3 has 9 amino acids. This chain's CDR3 is CSVEEAGAF. CDR3 DNA: TGCAGCGTTGAAGAGGCAGGAGCCTTC.

This chain connects TRBV7-2 to TRBJ1-3; the match to TRBD1 covers 8 bases. CDR3 length: 15 residues. The germline V gene has CDR1 SGHTA and CDR2 FQGNSA. With V trimmed by 9 bases and J by 5 bases, 12 bases remained unmatched. CDR3 DNA sequence: TGTGCCAGTGGGGGGATAGGGACAGGCCGAAACACCATATATTTT. Translation: CASGGIGTGRNTIYF. The full variable domain, in which reference TRBV7-2 and TRBJ1-3 provide the parts outside the CDR3, is GAGVSQSPSNKVTEKGKDVELRCDPISGHTALYWYRQSLGQGLEFLIYFQGNSAPDKSGLPSDRFSAERTGGSVSTLTIQRTQQEDSAVYLCASGGIGTGRNTIYFGEGSWLTVV.

This clonotype was recorded many times. The chain links TRBV5-6 to TRBJ2-5; 9 nucleotides align to TRBD2. This CDR3 has 16 amino acids. V shed 0 bases and J 1 base; nucleotides not matched to a gene: 4. Germline CDR1 SGHDT, CDR2 YYEEEE. The CDR3 reads CASSLVGGGAQETQYF. CDR3 DNA: TGTGCCAGCAGCTTGGTGGGCGGGGGGGCCCAAGAGACCCAGTACTTC.

The rearrangement uses TRBV19 and TRBJ2-7; maybe TRBD1 (6 bases). Trimming stripped 5 bases from V and 5 bases from J, with 19 bases between. The germline gives CDR1 LNHDA, CDR2 SQIVND (reference sequence). There are 15 residues in the CDR3. The CDR3: CASSADTGTKDEQYF. DNA of the CDR3: TGTGCCAGTAGTGCCGATACCGGGACAAAAGACGAGCAGTACTTC.

In the case of this clonotype: A clone one base away is much larger, so this may be a read error. The chain couples TRBV19 to TRBJ2-4; D ambiguous. This CDR3 is built from 13 residues. Germline CDR1 LNHDA, CDR2 SQIVND (reference sequence). The CDR3 nucleotides read TGTGCCAGTAGCACTTTAGCCAAAAGCATTCAGTACTTC. It codes for CASSTLAKSIQYF. The full variable domain, with the rest looked up from reference TRBV19 and TRBJ2-4, is DGGITQSPKYLFRKEGQNVTLSCEQNLNHDAMYWYRQDPGQGLRLIYYSQIVNDFQKGDIAEGYSVSREKKESFPLTVTSAQKNPTAFYLCASSTLAKSIQYFGAGTRLSVL.

The gene calls are TRBV7-8 and TRBJ2-1; D remains ambiguous. V was shortened by 5 bases and J by 7 bases, with 12 bases between the two germline ends. The length of the CDR3 is 13 residues. CDR1 SGHVS and CDR2 FQNEAQ come from the germline V gene. In nucleotides, the CDR3 is TGTGCCAGCAGCGCTAGGAATACGAATGAGCAGTTCTTC. Its protein is CASSARNTNEQFF.

Written as DNA, the CDR3 is TGTGCCAGCAGTTTCGGACAGACGAACTATGGCTACACCTTC. Its translation is CASSFGQTNYGYTF. The J gene is TRBJ1-2, the V gene TRBV12-3 or TRBV12-4; D might be TRBD1 (6 bases). Between the trimmed V and J ends, which lost 3 bases and 2 bases, there was a span of 10 bases. This CDR3 comprises 14 residues.

To note about this clonotype: Mismatch with germline at one junction end may stem from a read error. CDR3 sequence reads: CASSEVGGITTGELFF. CDR3 DNA sequence: TGTGCCAGCAGTGAAGTGGGGGGGATTACGACCGGGGAGCTGTTTTTT. J is TRBJ2-2 and V is TRBV10-3; 7 bases are a match to TRBD2. In germline, CDR1 is ENHRY, CDR2 SYGVKD. The CDR3 is 16 amino acids.

This clonotype has a count of ten or more. CDR3 sequence (DNA): TGCGCCAGCAGCCAAGGGTGGGGGAACTATGGCTACACCTTC. This gives the protein CASSQGWGNYGYTF. The V call is TRBV5-1, the J call TRBJ1-2; D is possibly TRBD1 (5 bases). V was shortened by 4 bases and J by 2 bases, with 12 bases between the two germline ends. The CDR3 extends over 14 amino acids. Germline CDR1 reads SGHRS; CDR2 reads YFSETQ.

This chain joins TRBV24-1 and TRBJ2-2; D remains ambiguous. The CDR3 has 15 amino acids. Trimming stripped 4 bases from V and 3 bases from J, with 11 bases between. Germline loops: CDR1 KGHDR, CDR2 SFDVKD. In DNA, the CDR3 is TGTGCCACCAGTGACCCCGGAGAGGACACCGGGGAGCTGTTTTTT. This codes for CATSDPGEDTGELFF.

The J gene is TRBJ1-1, the V gene TRBV7-8; a possible D gene is TRBD1 (6 bases). Trimming stripped 1 base from V and 4 bases from J, with 13 bases between. The germline CDR1 and CDR2 sequences are SGHVS and FQNEAQ. This CDR3 has 15 residues. CDR3 protein: CASSLGGGFGTEAFF. CDR3 nucleotides: TGTGCCAGCAGCTTAGGAGGGGGGTTCGGCACTGAAGCTTTCTTT.

The CDR3 loop is CASSVGQGGYSTDTQYF. As DNA, the CDR3 is TGTGCCAGCAGCGTAGGACAGGGGGGGTATAGCACAGATACGCAGTATTTT. The chain employs TRBV7-9 and TRBJ2-3; TRBD1 agrees at 10 bases. Germline loops: CDR1 SEHNR, CDR2 FQNEAQ (reference sequence). This CDR3 has 17 amino acids. V was pared by 5 bases and J by 0 bases, with 8 bases of the junction left unmatched. Filled out from reference TRBV7-9 and TRBJ2-3, the complete variable domain reads DTGVSQNPRHKITKRGQNVTFRCDPISEHNRLYWYRQTLGQGPEFLTYFQNEAQLEKSRLLSDRFSAERPKGSFSTLEIQRTEQGDSAMYLCASSVGQGGYSTDTQYFGPGTRLTVL.

Worth noting for this clonotype: The junction departs from germline at one end; a sequencing error may be responsible. The chain couples TRBV15 to TRBJ1-2, with TRBD1 matching 9 bases. CDR3 length: 13 amino acids. Germline values: CDR1 LNHNV, CDR2 YYDKDF (reference sequence). CDR3 nucleotide sequence: TGTGTCACCAGCCGGGACAGGGTTTATGGCTACACCTTC. Translating it yields CVTSRDRVYGYTF.

This clonotype was seen a few times. At one of its ends the junction is not consistent with the germline gene, which may arise from a read error. V is TRBV14 and J is TRBJ2-5; 8 bases are a match to TRBD1. From germline, CDR1 is SGHDN and CDR2 FVKESK. The CDR3 runs 14 residues. The CDR3 DNA reads TGTGCTAGCAGCCTCCGGACAGGGCAAGAGACCCAGTACTTC. The encoded protein is CASSLRTGQETQYF.

A few counts support this clonotype. The V call is TRBV5-5, the J call TRBJ1-5; no firm D call. This CDR3 spans 13 amino acids. V lost 0 bases to trimming and J lost 5 bases, with 6 bases between them. CDR1 and CDR2 from the germline V gene are SGHKS and YYEKEE (reference sequence). The CDR3 DNA reads as TGTGCCAGCAGCTTGGGAGCTGATCAGCCCCAGCATTTT. It translates to CASSLGADQPQHF.

The count of this clonotype is one. This chain joins TRBV7-9 and TRBJ2-3; D possibly corresponds to TRBD2 (5 bases). There are 15 residues in the CDR3. With 5 bases removed from V and 0 bases from J, the gap between germline ends came to 12 bases. Germline V CDR1 and CDR2: SEHNR, FQNEAQ (reference sequence). The DNA for the CDR3 is TGTGCCAGCAGCACCGGGGAATCTAGCACAGATACGCAGTATTTT. This encodes CASSTGESSTDTQYF. The full variable domain, its missing parts supplied by reference TRBV7-9 and TRBJ2-3, is DTGVSQNPRHKITKRGQNVTFRCDPISEHNRLYWYRQTLGQGPEFLTYFQNEAQLEKSRLLSDRFSAERPKGSFSTLEIQRTEQGDSAMYLCASSTGESSTDTQYFGPGTRLTVL.

On this clonotype itself: One junction end does not reproduce the germline sequence, and a read error may be involved. The rearrangement links TRBV20-1 to TRBJ1-6, with TRBD1 identical over 8 bases. CDR1 and CDR2 (germline): DFQATT, SNEGSKA (reference sequence). The CDR3 extends over 13 amino acids. The CDR3 DNA reads as TGCAGTGCTAGAGATCGTTATACCGGGACAGGCATCTTT. Translating it yields CSARDRYTGTGIF.